This T cell receptor beta chain was recovered during a study of blood T cell repertoires in COVID-19. Study-level information: T cells, B-cell-depleted T cells, or PBMCs supplied cDNA or gDNA.

Germline CDR1 is LGHNA and CDR2 is YSLEER. V was cut by 1 base and J by 7 bases, with 10 bases left in between. CDR3 length equals 13 residues. TCRdb keeps only in-frame clones here, not all; method: immunoSEQ multiplex PCR. The sample carries 200,000 to 250,000 clones, about 90% recorded once. Enrolled through a virtual design, the participants were between 18 and 89 years of age and came from under 25 US areas. Participant-given clinical history determined each cohort assignment. The specimen was PBMCs or T cells enriched from blood (not recorded which). This TCR derives from a man aged 25-40 years who had recovered from COVID-19. The chain uses TRBV4-3 and TRBJ1-2; D is perhaps TRBD1 (5 bases). The CDR3 DNA reads TGCGCCAGCAGCCAAGTCGGGGGGAGTGGCTACACCTTC. Its protein is CASSQVGGSGYTF.